A selection of T cell receptor beta chains follows, all from one sample in a study of T cells in localized non-small cell lung cancer. Measured with immunoSEQ multiplex PCR; TCRdb has only the in-frame clones, and not every one. Among around 70,000 clones listed, approximately 88% were seen once. The sequenced sample was peripheral blood, obtained before any cancer treatment. These receptors were taken from a female donor aged 60 or older with stage I lung adenocarcinoma. Each CDR3 is given with its conserved first and last residue. A D gene is named only where the DNA matches it firmly. Clone size is given for some rows only: seen once, a few or many times, or a class if the clone is expanded.

J: TRBJ2-7
D: TRBD2
V: TRBV5-4
size: NA
DNA: TGTGCCAGCAGCCTCAAGCTAGCGGGAGTCGCCTACGAGCAGTACTTC
CDR3: CASSLKLAGVAYEQYF

J: TRBJ2-7
D: NA
V: TRBV11-1
size: NA
DNA: TGTGCCAGCAGCCCGACAGTGTTCTACGAGCAGTACTTC
CDR3: CASSPTVFYEQYF

J: TRBJ1-4
D: NA
V: TRBV6-1
size: NA
DNA: TGTGCCAGCAGTGAACTAGGGTTAGGTGAAAAACTGTTTTTT
CDR3: CASSELGLGEKLFF

J: TRBJ2-7
D: NA
V: TRBV6-1
size: NA
DNA: TGTGCCAGCAGTGAATCTGTCGAGCAGTACTTC
CDR3: CASSESVEQYF

J: TRBJ2-2
D: NA
V: TRBV11-3
size: NA
DNA: TGTGCCAGCAGCTTAAGACAGTCGAACACCGGGGAGCTGTTTTTT
CDR3: CASSLRQSNTGELFF

J: TRBJ2-5
D: NA
V: TRBV7-9
size: NA
DNA: TGTGCCAGCAGCTCCCCCTACCAAGAGACCCAGTACTTC
CDR3: CASSSPYQETQYF

J: TRBJ2-7
D: TRBD2
V: TRBV5-5
size: NA
DNA: TGTGCCAGCAGCTTGGGACTAGCGGGCCGATCTACCTACGAGCAGTACTTC
CDR3: CASSLGLAGRSTYEQYF

J: TRBJ2-1
D: NA
V: TRBV18
size: NA
DNA: TGTGCCAGCAAGAGTGGACGCGAGCAGTTCTTC
CDR3: CASKSGREQFF

J: TRBJ1-1
D: NA
V: TRBV2
size: NA
DNA: TGTGCCAGCAGTGAAGACAGCAACACTGAAGCTTTCTTT
CDR3: CASSEDSNTEAFF

J: TRBJ1-1
D: NA
V: TRBV13
size: few
DNA: TGTGCCAGCAGCTTAGGACAGGGAAATGAAGCTTTCTTT
CDR3: CASSLGQGNEAFF

J: TRBJ1-1
D: NA
V: TRBV5-4
size: NA
DNA: TGTGCCAGCAGCTTGCTGGGTGATTATAAAGGCATGAACACTGAAGCTTTCTTT
CDR3: CASSLLGDYKGMNTEAFF

J: TRBJ2-3
D: TRBD2
V: TRBV14
size: NA
DNA: TGTGCCAGCAGCGCCGATAGCGGGAGCGCAGATACGCAGTATTTT
CDR3: CASSADSGSADTQYF

J: TRBJ1-1
D: NA
V: TRBV19
size: NA
DNA: TGTGCCAGTAGTATCCACCTATTCGGCGGGATGAACACTGAAGCTTTCTTT
CDR3: CASSIHLFGGMNTEAFF

J: TRBJ1-2
D: NA
V: TRBV5-5
size: NA
DNA: TGTGCCAGCAGCTTGGGGACAGACTATGGCTACACCTTC
CDR3: CASSLGTDYGYTF

J: TRBJ2-6
D: NA
V: TRBV19
size: NA
DNA: TGTGCCAGTAGTCCGGGCGACAGCTCTGGGGCCAACGTCCTGACTTTC
CDR3: CASSPGDSSGANVLTF

J: TRBJ2-7
D: NA
V: TRBV5-1
size: NA
DNA: TGCGCCAGCAGCTTGGCCGAGGAGGGGCACGAGCAGTACTTC
CDR3: CASSLAEEGHEQYF

J: TRBJ2-1
D: NA
V: TRBV6-4
size: NA
DNA: TGTGCCAGCAGTGCGTCTAGCGCCCACAATGAGCAGTTCTTC
CDR3: CASSASSAHNEQFF

J: TRBJ2-7
D: TRBD2
V: TRBV7-9
size: NA
DNA: TGTGCCAGCAGCTTAGCTAGCGGGGGGGCTAAGGAGCAGTACTTC
CDR3: CASSLASGGAKEQYF

J: TRBJ2-7
D: TRBD2
V: TRBV6-5
size: NA
DNA: TGTGCCAGCAGTTACCAGACGGGTAGCGGGTATTACGAGCAGTACTTC
CDR3: CASSYQTGSGYYEQYF

J: TRBJ2-1
D: NA
V: TRBV4-3
size: NA
DNA: TGCGCCAGCAGCCAGACCCACGGGGCCTACAATGAGCAGTTCTTC
CDR3: CASSQTHGAYNEQFF

J: TRBJ1-3
D: NA
V: TRBV6-5
size: NA
DNA: TGTGCCAGCAGCCGGACAGAGGGAAACACCATATATTTT
CDR3: CASSRTEGNTIYF

J: TRBJ2-1
D: NA
V: TRBV23-1
size: NA
DNA: TGCGCCAGCAGTCGGGGGGGCGAGCAGTTCTTC
CDR3: CASSRGGEQFF

J: TRBJ2-3
D: NA
V: TRBV9
size: NA
DNA: TGTGCCAGCAGCTCCCCATTAGGGGTAACCTTGGCAGATACGCAGTATTTT
CDR3: CASSSPLGVTLADTQYF

J: TRBJ2-5
D: TRBD2
V: TRBV11-2
size: NA
DNA: TGTGCCAGCAGCTCCTTTCCGGGCGGGAGGGCCCAAGAGACCCAGTACTTC
CDR3: CASSSFPGGRAQETQYF

J: TRBJ1-2
D: TRBD1
V: TRBV6-1
size: NA
DNA: TGTGCCAGCAGTGAAGGGGGTCCGGGACAGGGAGTTGAGGGCTACACCTTC
CDR3: CASSEGGPGQGVEGYTF

J: TRBJ2-7
D: NA
V: TRBV4-1
size: once
DNA: TGCGCCAGCAGCACGGGACCGTCCTACGAGCAGTACTTC
CDR3: CASSTGPSYEQYF

J: TRBJ2-7
D: NA
V: TRBV27
size: NA
DNA: TGTGCCAGCAGTACCGGGACCCGGTCCTACGAGCAGTACTTC
CDR3: CASSTGTRSYEQYF

J: TRBJ1-4
D: NA
V: TRBV19
size: NA
DNA: TGTGCCAGTAGTATAGGCCGGGATCAGGGCGAAAAACTGTTTTTT
CDR3: CASSIGRDQGEKLFF

J: TRBJ2-1
D: NA
V: TRBV29-1
size: once
DNA: TGCAGCGTTGGGACCGTCATGGGGCAGTTCTTC
CDR3: CSVGTVMGQFF

J: TRBJ1-2
D: NA
V: TRBV2
size: NA
DNA: TGTGCCGGGATACACGGCGCCTATGGCTACACCTTC
CDR3: CAGIHGAYGYTF

J: TRBJ2-5
D: TRBD2
V: TRBV10-3
size: once
DNA: TGTGCCATCAGTGAACTAGCGGGGGGAGAGACCCAGTACTTC
CDR3: CAISELAGGETQYF

J: TRBJ1-3
D: TRBD1
V: TRBV18
size: once
DNA: TGTGCCAGCTCACCAGACTTTACAGGGGGCTCTGGAAACACCATATATTTT
CDR3: CASSPDFTGGSGNTIYF

J: TRBJ1-6
D: NA
V: TRBV5-1
size: NA
DNA: TGCGCCAGCAGCCTTGACAGCAATAATTCACCCCTCCACTTT
CDR3: CASSLDSNNSPLHF

J: TRBJ1-3
D: NA
V: TRBV2
size: NA
DNA: TGTGCCAGCAGCGCTGAGTCCTCCTCTGGAAACACCATATATTTT
CDR3: CASSAESSSGNTIYF

J: TRBJ2-5
D: TRBD1
V: TRBV18
size: NA
DNA: TGTGCCAGCTCACCCAGGACAGGCGAAGAGACCCAGTACTTC
CDR3: CASSPRTGEETQYF

J: TRBJ1-5
D: NA
V: TRBV27
size: NA
DNA: TGTGCCGTGTCCAGGGACCTCAATCAGCCCCAGCATTTT
CDR3: CAVSRDLNQPQHF

J: TRBJ1-3
D: NA
V: TRBV9
size: NA
DNA: TGTGCCAGCAGGCCTAACTCTGGAAACACCATATATTTT
CDR3: CASRPNSGNTIYF

J: TRBJ2-5
D: TRBD2
V: TRBV2
size: few
DNA: TGTGCCAGCAGTGAATTGGCGGGAGTTGGGGAGACCCAGTACTTC
CDR3: CASSELAGVGETQYF

J: TRBJ2-5
D: NA
V: TRBV2
size: NA
DNA: TGTGCCAGCAGTGTTCAAGAGACCCAGTACTTC
CDR3: CASSVQETQYF

J: TRBJ2-7
D: TRBD2
V: TRBV15
size: NA
DNA: TGTGCCACCAGCAGAGTGGGTAGCGGGAGATGGTACGAGCAGTACTTC
CDR3: CATSRVGSGRWYEQYF

J: TRBJ2-7
D: TRBD1
V: TRBV5-6
size: many
DNA: TGTGCCAGCAGCTTGGCGGGACAGTGGACCTACGAGCAGTACTTC
CDR3: CASSLAGQWTYEQYF

J: TRBJ2-2
D: NA
V: TRBV7-2
size: NA
DNA: TGTGCCAGCAGCTTATACGGGGTGAGCGGGGAGCTGTTTTTT
CDR3: CASSLYGVSGELFF

J: TRBJ2-5
D: TRBD2
V: TRBV6-4
size: NA
DNA: TGTGCCAGCAGTGACTCCTTTCTGGCTAGCGGGTACCAAGAGACCCAGTACTTC
CDR3: CASSDSFLASGYQETQYF

J: TRBJ2-2
D: NA
V: TRBV2
size: NA
DNA: TGTGCCAGCACTACTACCCTACACACCGGGGAGCTGTTTTTT
CDR3: CASTTTLHTGELFF

J: TRBJ1-4
D: NA
V: TRBV15
size: NA
DNA: TGTGCCACCAGGTTGGGACCAACTAATGAAAAACTGTTTTTT
CDR3: CATRLGPTNEKLFF

J: TRBJ2-7
D: TRBD2
V: TRBV5-1
size: NA
DNA: TGCGCCAGCAGCTTGAGCGGGAGGGATTCCTACGAGCAGTACTTC
CDR3: CASSLSGRDSYEQYF